This T cell receptor beta chain was sequenced in a study of cytomegalovirus exposure and HLA in healthy donors (TCRdb year 2017). With respect to the entire study: An earlier analysis of approximately 640 of the donors reported 250 to 300 Gb of sequence data and 117 million unique TCR beta sequences from about 200 million T cells. Roughly 300 gigabases of sequencing data and approximately 91 million unique TCR sequences made up an early release that covered under 750 HLA-typed donors. The genetic ancestry cluster associated with self-reported Caucasian donors included about 81% of the roughly 410 genotyped donors. The study aimed to test whether signatures of past pathogen exposure could be identified by cataloging public T cell receptors. The T cell repertoires of 700 or so subjects were profiled by immunosequencing and related to cytomegalovirus serostatus. Along with the approximately 650-subject first cohort, a separate validation cohort of 120 different subjects was used. High-throughput TCR immunosequencing, statistical association of individual TCRs with disease status, and machine learning were combined to predict cytomegalovirus infection status. In a later analysis, previously published TCR beta repertoires from hundreds of donors were re-analyzed and high-resolution HLA genotyping was added so that TCR occurrence patterns could be studied. Rather than using new phenotypic data, the later analysis identified candidate immune exposures from TCR beta sequences and from how often those sequences occurred across donors. In an earlier analysis of 587 of the donors, high-throughput TCR beta sequencing was used to judge whether each TCR beta V gene segment behaved as functional or pseudogenic. Donor age, sex, ethnicity and CMV serostatus were compiled alongside the repertoire data. Genome-wide SNP genotypes for about three fifths of the 666 donors were used in a later genetic analysis, which treated that subset as a discovery cohort. Every repertoire in the discovery cohort had been generated on one and the same sequencing platform. Both class I and class II loci were covered by HLA typing, at four-digit resolution. Typing coverage differed by locus: A, B, C, DRB1 and DQB1 were typed in roughly 620-640 donors, DQA1 in 500 to 550, DPA1 in 600 to 610, and DPB1 in 450 to 480. Roughly 5 DR-DQ haplotypes were treated as single units for association and clustering because of strong linkage in the cohort. Among a few hundred genotyped donors of the cohort, an average of around 240,000 unique TCR beta nucleotide sequences were sequenced per donor, roughly a sixth of them non-productive.

Points on this clone: Its antigen is unknown. Base-call qualities are not available, and no considerably larger clone is one nucleotide away.

The CDR3 covers 16 residues, taking in both the cysteine and the phenylalanine. Only the CDR3 part of the read is kept: 48 bases, read in frame from the first base. The junction shows trimming of 4 bases on V and 3 bases on J, and the gene matches do not reach 4 bases of it. Reading the germline V gene gives CDR1 SGHRS and CDR2 YFSETQ. On the study overall, not on this receptor specifically: Because some donors lacked HLA typing at each locus, the association tests relied only on the typed subset. The cohort was sequenced for TCR beta chains only, and without alpha or paired-chain data the features that could be detected were limited. When HLA alleles, especially DR and DQ, strongly co-occurred, attributing TCR associations to individual alleles was difficult. In the study, 150 to 200 TCR beta chains were listed as associated with cytomegalovirus. In vitro tests confirmed that three of the cytomegalovirus-associated TCR beta chains recognize cytomegalovirus antigens. A later genetic analysis reported fewer N-insertions in productive TCRs among donors in an Asian-associated ancestry cluster than the roughly 690-donor mean. Linkage disequilibrium might explain the correlated functional status among segregating V segments, but an unknown experimental factor could not be excluded. At a false discovery rate of 0.05, a later analysis linked 15,000 to 20,000 TCR beta sequences to specific HLA alleles. The authors suggested that the approach could potentially be generalized to other disease states and immunological phenotypes. A further reported finding was that TCR beta sequences accurately predicted the HLA-A and HLA-B alleles for most subjects in the first cohort. An association between a missense DCLRE1C variant and V-gene and J-gene trimming of TCR beta chains was found in a later genetic analysis and replicated in an independent cohort. Some IMGT-functional V segments, including TRBV6-2 and TRBV6-3, could not be distinguished by the 87-base-pair reads and were therefore excluded. Broadly in line with IMGT annotations, most TCR beta V segments showed up in productive rearrangements about 87% or about 30% of the time in an earlier analysis of 450 to 750 of the donors. In a later analysis, the rate of TCR association differed among HLA loci, with DRB1 alleles having the most associated TCRs and HLA-C alleles having the fewest. A later analysis reported that several top co-occurrence clusters appeared linked to parvovirus B19, influenza, CMV and Epstein-Barr virus. Compared with equally common non-associated chains, HLA-associated TCR beta chains in a later analysis were more clonally expanded and had lower generation probabilities. A later analysis found that most CMV-associated TCR beta chains appeared HLA-restricted, with HLA associations seemingly driven largely by CMV exposure. Because counts were too low, roughly 16 rarely observed V segments, including chromosome 9 orphons, were left out of the earlier analysis of 587 of the donors. The sequencing pipeline was judged likely to have produced a cluster of highly shared sequence variants as a technical artifact. The presence/absence analyses assumed that sequencing depth was roughly uniform across donors, and that assumption may not be true. Across donors, most TCR sequences were observed very rarely, whereas some public TCRs were present in many individuals. Immune exposure information for the cohort was limited to CMV serostatus. In both the original and validation cohorts, the classifier was reported to diagnose cytomegalovirus status with high specificity and sensitivity.

Library creation used the immunoSEQ multiplex PCR assay. For the multiplex PCR, a mixture combining 60 forward primers for TCR Vbeta segments and 13 reverse primers for TCR Jbeta segments was used. The CDR3 region of rearranged TCR beta genes was amplified from genomic DNA with a multiplex PCR assay. Amplified TCR beta libraries were sequenced as 87-base-pair reads on the Illumina HiSeq System. The paper's processing steps were these. Across the 600 to 700 repertoires, a later analysis counted 80 million or so unique TCR beta chains, around 10 million of which were shared by at least two donors. Raw reads were error-corrected and collapsed into unique sequences by a nearest-neighbor algorithm in which closely related sequences were merged to remove PCR and sequencing errors. V, D and J gene segments were assigned by aligning CDR3 sequences to IMGT reference sequences. Each retained sequence needed at least a six-nucleotide match to both a V gene segment and a J gene segment. A rearrangement was called productive if the CDR3 had no stop codons and remained in frame with V and J, and every other rearrangement was called non-productive. Following IMGT convention, CDR3 was defined as the stretch from the second conserved V-encoded cysteine to the conserved J-encoded phenylalanine. Sequences without an unambiguous match to a single V gene segment were excluded from the earlier analysis of almost 600 of the donors. An earlier analysis of several hundred of the donors called V segments functional above 56.7% productive rearrangements and segregating when the between-donor standard deviation exceeded 5%. A statistical classification framework was built to diagnose cytomegalovirus status from the catalog of TCR beta chain sequences. V and J gene assignment, in a later analysis, came from comparing TCR nucleotide sequences with IMGT/GENE-DB human TR gene sequences. Using the TCRdist pipeline, a later analysis assigned CDR3 sequences along with most-parsimonious VDJ recombination scenarios. In a later analysis, each TCR beta chain was defined by its CDR3 amino acid sequence together with its V-gene family, and reads without a unique V-gene family were excluded. In a later analysis, around 600 highly shared, low-generation-probability nucleotide sequences were removed to address suspected cross-contamination and a sequencing artifact. A later analysis calculated a clonal expansion index for each public chain from normalized within-repertoire ranks of inferred template counts. Generation probabilities in a later analysis came from a VDJ recombination model fitted to out-of-frame rearrangements, and those results were checked against IGoR. In a later analysis, hypergeometric tests were used to score TCR-TCR, TCR-HLA and TCR-CMV co-occurrence, with a repertoire-size bias correction applied to TCR pairs. A later analysis estimated false discovery rates by permuting HLA or CMV assignments 20 times. In a later analysis, co-occurring TCRs were grouped using DBSCAN, with TCRdist sequence similarity added in when clustering inside HLA-allele-positive subsets. Repertoires with fewer than 30,000 or more than 120,000 public chains were left out of co-occurrence clustering, as were five repertoires with anomalous nucleotide sharing. TCRdb mirrors the immuneACCESS table, restricted to in-frame sequences. Some clones are absent from its copies; in checked studies, under half trace to an unresolved V gene, and the reason for the others is unknown. Clone size and V and J calls were adopted from that table, with D and trimming inferred from the DNA. Within this sample are under 200,000 clones, with about 71% of them counted one time only. The leading ten clones occupy 2.5% to 3% of the sample.

The cohort consisted of some 670 healthy bone marrow donors. At the time of sampling, all cohort members were nominally healthy, though unrecorded immune exposures were likely present. The donor was CMV seronegative and was included in the group of 352 seronegative cohort members. Every donor gave a peripheral blood sample, and the peripheral blood mononuclear cells from that sample were used for TCR beta sequencing. The Qiagen DNeasy Blood Extraction Kit was used to extract genomic DNA from the blood cell samples. This clonotype was obtained from a woman between 25 and 40 years old in good health and CMV-seronegative. The sequencing input was PBMCs. The rearrangement joined TRBV5-1 to TRBJ2-2, and 12 junctional nucleotides match TRBD2. The DNA reads TGCGCCAGCAGCCCTAGCGGGGGGGCGGACACCGGGGAGCTGTTTTTT. Its coded protein is CASSPSGGADTGELFF.